The 32 T cell receptor beta chains reported below all come from one sample, sequenced in a study of T cell responses to AZD1222 COVID-19 vaccine. Clones were sequenced by immunoSEQ multiplex PCR, and TCRdb holds only the in-frame ones, with some missing. The sample has 83,000 or so clones; roughly 86% are singletons. The sequenced sample was peripheral blood, obtained 28 days after the second AZD1222 dose. The receptors originated from an adult who received the AZD1222 COVID-19 vaccine.

The V and J genes are TRBV6-1 and TRBJ2-7; 9 bases match TRBD1. V shed 0 bases and J 4 bases; nucleotides not matched to a gene: 7. Germline CDR1 reads MNHNS; CDR2 reads SASEGT. CDR3 length equals 16 residues. CDR3 coding DNA: TGTGCCAGCAGTGAAGCTACCGGGACAGGGTCTTACGAGCAGTACTTC. As protein: CASSEATGTGSYEQYF.

The chain uses TRBV11-2 and TRBJ1-1; D gene unclear. Germline V gene lookup returns CDR1 SGHAT and CDR2 FQNNGV. Trimming left V 3 bases short and J 7 bases short, with 15 bases between. The CDR3 is 14 amino acids. CDR3 in DNA: TGTGCCAGCAGCTTTGGCCGGGGAGGTGGTGAAGCTTTCTTT. This encodes CASSFGRGGGEAFF.

The V and J genes are TRBV29-1 and TRBJ2-1, with TRBD2 matching 10 bases. V was clipped by 6 bases and J by 6 bases; unmatched bases: 8. CDR1 is SQVTM, CDR2 ANQGSEA, per germline. The CDR3 contains 14 residues. This chain's CDR3 is CSVAGTSEGNEQFF. The CDR3 DNA reads as TGCAGCGTCGCCGGGACTAGCGAGGGCAATGAGCAGTTCTTC.

This clone was recorded a few times. The chain carries TRBV7-8 and TRBJ1-1; D is undetermined. Germline V gives CDR1 SGHVS, CDR2 FQNEAQ. Trimming removed 2 bases at V and 0 bases at J, with 10 bases between. The CDR3 spans 15 residues. CDR3 DNA sequence: TGTGCCAGCAGCTTATCGGGAGCCTTGAACACTGAAGCTTTCTTT. Protein sequence: CASSLSGALNTEAFF.

The chain combines TRBV7-3 with TRBJ2-7; D possibly corresponds to TRBD2 (6 bases). Deletions cut 2 bases from V and 6 bases from J, with 11 bases between. This CDR3 is built from 13 residues. Germline V CDR1 and CDR2: SGHTA, FQGTGA. CDR3 nucleotide sequence: TGTGCCAGCAGCTTAGGGACTGGGCTCGAGCAGTACTTC. It codes for CASSLGTGLEQYF.

The rearrangement joins TRBV5-4 to TRBJ2-7, with TRBD2 matching over 8 bases. J lost 3 bases, V lost 3 bases, and 5 bases had no gene match. CDR1 is SGHNT and CDR2 is YYREEE in the germline V gene (reference sequence). The CDR3 consists of 14 residues. DNA for the CDR3: TGTGCCAGCAGCTCAGGGACTAGTGGCTACGAGCAGTACTTC. Encoded protein: CASSSGTSGYEQYF.

The chain employs TRBV18 and TRBJ1-1, with a possible D match to TRBD1 (6 bases). Germline V gene data show CDR1 as KGHSH and CDR2 as LQKENI. With 1 base removed from V and 6 bases from J, the gap between germline ends came to 6 bases. This CDR3 has 12 residues. CDR3 sequence: CASSPQGAEAFF. CDR3 coding DNA: TGTGCCAGCTCACCACAGGGGGCTGAAGCTTTCTTT.

This chain joins TRBV11-3 and TRBJ2-4; the match to TRBD1 covers 8 bases. The trim removed 4 bases at V and 8 bases at J, leaving 4 bases unmatched. The CDR3 runs 13 residues. CDR1 is SGHNT, CDR2 YENEEA, per germline. The chain's CDR3 is CASSSGQEDIQYF. DNA for the CDR3: TGTGCCAGCAGCTCGGGACAGGAAGACATTCAGTACTTC. Variable domain in full (rest from reference TRBV11-3 and TRBJ2-4): EAGVVQSPRYKIIEKKQPVAFWCNPISGHNTLYWYLQNLGQGPELLIRYENEEAVDDSQLPKDRFSAERLKGVDSTLKIQPAELGDSAVYLCASSSGQEDIQYFGAGTRLSVL.

This chain links TRBV19 with TRBJ2-2, with 7 nucleotides matching TRBD1. Looked up from germline, CDR1 is LNHDA and CDR2 is SQIVND (reference sequence). Trimming cost V 1 base and J 3 bases; bases outside gene matches: 11. The CDR3 loop spans 18 amino acids. CDR3 amino acids: CASSIGFVRQGDTGELFF. The CDR3 bases are TGTGCCAGTAGTATAGGCTTCGTACGGCAGGGGGACACCGGGGAGCTGTTTTTT. The entire variable domain, with the rest obtained from reference TRBV19 and TRBJ2-2, is as follows: DGGITQSPKYLFRKEGQNVTLSCEQNLNHDAMYWYRQDPGQGLRLIYYSQIVNDFQKGDIAEGYSVSREKKESFPLTVTSAQKNPTAFYLCASSIGFVRQGDTGELFFGEGSRLTVL.

About this clone: The same CDR3 is also encoded by other DNA sequences in this sample. The J gene is TRBJ1-5, the V gene TRBV25-1; 9 bases agree with TRBD1. Germline V gene data show CDR1 as MGHDK and CDR2 as SYGVNS. CDR3 length equals 17 residues. The J segment lost 1 base and the V segment lost 3 bases, leaving 7 bases of the junction unmatched. The CDR3: CASSEEGQGRSNQPQHF. The CDR3 DNA is TGTGCCAGCAGTGAGGAGGGACAGGGAAGGAGCAATCAGCCCCAGCATTTT.

This clone was seen only once. This chain joins TRBV6-5 and TRBJ1-1; tentatively, D is TRBD1 (5 bases). Germline CDR1 and CDR2: MNHEY and SVGAGI. V was trimmed by 6 bases and J by 1 base, leaving 15 bases between them. The CDR3 is made up of 15 amino acids. The CDR3 coding sequence is TGTGCCAGCAGCCGGTCGGGACCGGCGAACACTGAAGCTTTCTTT. Its translation: CASSRSGPANTEAFF.

The chain has TRBV6-2 or TRBV6-3 and TRBJ1-2; TRBD1 aligns across 9 bases. The junction had 10 bases not matched to a gene; V was cut back by 5 bases and J by 6 bases. Germline V gives CDR1 MNHEY, CDR2 SVGEGT. This CDR3 comprises 15 residues. The DNA of the CDR3 is TGTGCCAGCAGTGCCTGGGCACAGGGGGCGGATGGCTACACCTTC. It codes for CASSAWAQGADGYTF.

The V call is TRBV3-1 (or the pseudogene TRBV3-2), the J call TRBJ2-7; no clear D gene. The V end lost 1 base, the J end lost 0 bases, and 7 bases lay between the germline ends. CDR3 length: 14 amino acids. CDR1 and CDR2 (germline): LGHDT, YNNKEL (reference sequence). The CDR3 reads CASSQVIGSYEQYF. The CDR3 DNA reads as TGTGCCAGCAGCCAAGTGATCGGCTCCTACGAGCAGTACTTC.

The V call is TRBV19, the J call TRBJ1-2; 7 positions agree with TRBD1. The CDR3 runs 14 residues. Germline V gene sequence: CDR1 LNHDA, CDR2 SQIVND (reference sequence). J lost 3 bases, V lost 8 bases, and 9 bases had no gene match. This CDR3 reads CASAAAGGYYGYTF. In DNA, the CDR3 is TGTGCCAGTGCTGCGGCAGGGGGGTACTATGGCTACACCTTC.

The chain combines TRBV28 with TRBJ1-1, with 10 nucleotides matching TRBD1. The V segment lost 4 bases and the J segment 3 bases; nucleotides outside the gene matches: 5. The V gene's germline CDR1 is MDHEN and CDR2 SYDVKM. This CDR3 has 15 amino acids. The CDR3 loop is CASSWTGGGDTEAFF. CDR3 sequence (DNA): TGTGCCAGCAGTTGGACAGGGGGTGGGGACACTGAAGCTTTCTTT.

This rearrangement joins TRBV5-1 to TRBJ2-5, with 8 bases fitting TRBD1. The CDR3 totals 15 residues. CDR1 and CDR2 (germline): SGHRS, YFSETQ. V was clipped by 2 bases and J by 5 bases; unmatched bases: 8. As DNA, the CDR3 is TGCGCCAGCAGCTTAGCAGGGGGCAGTAGGGAGACCCAGTACTTC. Translated: CASSLAGGSRETQYF. Supplemented by reference TRBV5-1 and TRBJ2-5, the full variable domain reads KAGVTQTPRYLIKTRGQQVTLSCSPISGHRSVSWYQQTPGQGLQFLFEYFSETQRNKGNFPGRFSGRQFSNSRSEMNVSTLELGDSALYLCASSLAGGSRETQYFGPGTRLLVL.

J is TRBJ2-4 and V is TRBV13; 7 bases fit TRBD1. This CDR3 has 15 residues. V lost 4 bases and J lost 7; bases outside the gene matches: 10. Germline V gene lookup returns CDR1 PRHDT and CDR2 FYEKMQ (reference sequence). The CDR3 spells CASSSFEGGANIQYF. In nucleotides, the CDR3 is TGTGCCAGCAGCTCCTTCGAAGGGGGCGCCAACATTCAGTACTTC.

The V and J genes are TRBV18 and TRBJ1-3, with D unresolved. Germline V CDR1 and CDR2: KGHSH, LQKENI. Trimming stripped 6 bases from V and 0 bases from J, with 12 bases between. This CDR3 is built from 15 residues. The CDR3 region is CASSPSALSGNTIYF. DNA of the CDR3: TGTGCCAGCTCCCCTTCAGCGCTCTCTGGAAACACCATATATTTT.

This clone was seen only once. V and J are TRBV11-2 and TRBJ1-1; D uncertain. V dropped 1 base and J dropped 7 bases, with 13 bases sitting between them. CDR1 SGHAT and CDR2 FQNNGV come from the germline V gene. The CDR3 is made up of 14 amino acids. CDR3 loop: CASSLVGSGNEAFF. DNA for the CDR3: TGTGCCAGCAGCTTAGTGGGCTCGGGAAATGAAGCTTTCTTT.

A few counts support this clone. The chain is built from TRBV15 and TRBJ1-1; 7 nucleotides line up with TRBD1. CDR3 size: 14 residues. V lost 2 bases and J lost 3; bases outside the gene matches: 3. Germline V gene lookup returns CDR1 LNHNV and CDR2 YYDKDF (reference sequence). The CDR3 DNA is TGTGCCACCAGCAGAAATACAGGGGACACTGAAGCTTTCTTT. Amino acid sequence: CATSRNTGDTEAFF.

V and J are TRBV4-3 and TRBJ2-5; D unresolved. Trimming shortened V by 0 bases and J by 3 bases, and 8 bases separated the two germline ends. The CDR3 loop spans 14 amino acids. Germline CDR1 and CDR2: LGHNA and YSLEER. In DNA, the CDR3 is TGCGCCAGCAGCCAAGATACGACGGAAGAGACCCAGTACTTC. Encoded protein: CASSQDTTEETQYF.

This clone was counted once. This chain joins TRBV5-1 and TRBJ2-7; the D is unclear. CDR1 is SGHRS and CDR2 is YFSETQ in the germline V gene. V lost 7 bases to trimming and J lost 3 bases, with 14 bases between them. The CDR3 covers 13 residues. The DNA of the CDR3 is TGCGCCAGCGATTGGTCTTTTCACTACGAGCAGTACTTC. Protein sequence: CASDWSFHYEQYF.

For the CDR3, the DNA is TGTGCCAGCAGGCGACCTGGAGGGCCGAGGGTCACCGGGGAGCTGTTTTTT. Translating gives CASRRPGGPRVTGELFF. The rearrangement links TRBV11-2 to TRBJ2-2, with D possibly TRBD2 on 6 matching bases. Germline V gives CDR1 SGHAT, CDR2 FQNNGV. V lost 6 bases to trimming and J lost 4 bases, with 21 bases between them. This CDR3 spans 17 amino acids.

The chain joins TRBV7-9 to TRBJ2-7, with TRBD2 matching over 8 bases. The CDR3 runs to 15 residues. CDR1 SEHNR and CDR2 FQNEAQ come from the germline V gene (reference sequence). V lost 0 bases, J lost 2 bases, and 3 bases stayed unmatched. The CDR3 DNA sequence: TGTGCCAGCAGCTTAGCCTCGCGGGGGGCCTACGAGCAGTACTTC. Amino acid sequence: CASSLASRGAYEQYF.

The chain links TRBV4-3 to TRBJ1-5; D perhaps matches TRBD1 (5 bases). This CDR3 has 18 residues. Deletions cut 0 bases from V and 0 bases from J, with 15 bases between. Germline V gene data show CDR1 as LGHNA and CDR2 as YSLEER. CDR3 coding DNA: TGCGCCAGCAGCCAAGATCTGGGAACGGGGCTTAGCAATCAGCCCCAGCATTTT. It yields the protein CASSQDLGTGLSNQPQHF.

CDR3 DNA: TGTGCCAGCTCACCAGGGACCCCCGGAGGCGGTCAGCCCCAGCATTTT. It encodes CASSPGTPGGGQPQHF. The chain carries TRBV18 and TRBJ1-5; D possibly corresponds to TRBD1 (5 bases). This CDR3 region has 16 residues. Trimming cost V 2 bases and J 6 bases, with 17 bases left between them. CDR1 KGHSH and CDR2 LQKENI come from the germline V gene.

V is TRBV7-3 and J is TRBJ1-6, with 9 bases lining up with TRBD1. The CDR3 contains 14 residues. CDR1 and CDR2 (germline): SGHTA, FQGTGA. V lost 5 bases, J lost 7 bases, and 3 bases stayed unmatched. Here the CDR3 DNA reads TGTGCCAGCAGCACCGGGACAGGGAATTCACCCCTCCACTTT. Translating it yields CASSTGTGNSPLHF.

V usage is TRBV19 and J usage is TRBJ2-7; D remains ambiguous. Trimming stripped 8 bases from V and 7 bases from J, with 12 bases between. The CDR3 is made up of 11 amino acids. Germline values: CDR1 LNHDA, CDR2 SQIVND (reference sequence). The chain's CDR3 is CASGMLREQYF. DNA of the CDR3: TGTGCCAGTGGCATGTTGCGGGAGCAGTACTTC.

This clone was recorded only once. The chain couples TRBV3-1 (or the pseudogene TRBV3-2) to TRBJ1-2, with TRBD1 identical over 8 bases. Germline loops: CDR1 LGHDT, CDR2 YNNKEL (reference sequence). The CDR3 sequence is 17 residues long. The J segment lost 1 base and the V segment lost 2 bases, leaving 9 bases of the junction unmatched. The CDR3, as DNA: TGTGCCAGCAGCCAAAGGACAGGGAGATGGGGTAACTATGGCTACACCTTC. This gives the protein CASSQRTGRWGNYGYTF.

This chain connects TRBV27 to TRBJ2-6; the D gene is possibly TRBD1 (5 bases). Germline CDR1 and CDR2: MNHEY and SMNVEV (reference sequence). There are 15 residues in the CDR3. Trimming took 4 bases from V and 0 from J, leaving 7 bases between them. This chain's CDR3 is CASSWTNSGANVLTF. DNA for the CDR3: TGTGCCAGCAGTTGGACAAACTCTGGGGCCAACGTCCTGACTTTC. Filled out from reference TRBV27 and TRBJ2-6, the complete variable domain reads EAQVTQNPRYLITVTGKKLTVTCSQNMNHEYMSWYRQDPGLGLRQIYYSMNVEVTDKGDVPEGYKVSRKEKRNFPLILESPSPNQTSLYFCASSWTNSGANVLTFGAGSRLTVL.

The chain links TRBV14 to TRBJ1-1, with a possible D match to TRBD1 (6 bases). Germline V CDR1 and CDR2: SGHDN, FVKESK. The CDR3 runs to 15 residues. Trimming removed 4 bases from V and 0 bases from J, with 12 bases in between. CDR3 DNA: TGTGCCAGCAGCCGATTCGGACAGTTGAACACTGAAGCTTTCTTT. Translated, it gives CASSRFGQLNTEAFF.

This clone is a singleton in its sample. This chain joins TRBV10-3 and TRBJ1-3, with TRBD1 as a possible D gene (5 bases). Germline assignment: CDR1 ENHRY and CDR2 SYGVKD. V lost 6 bases, J lost 4 bases, and 10 bases lay in between. This CDR3 has 13 amino acids. The CDR3 is CAISTGGGNTIYF. The CDR3 DNA reads TGTGCCATCAGCACAGGCGGGGGAAACACCATATATTTT.